The 26 T cell receptor beta chains reported below all come from one sample, sequenced in a study of cytomegalovirus exposure and HLA in healthy donors. PCR employed 60 Vbeta and 13 Jbeta primers. Here immunoSEQ multiplex PCR was the method, and the copy in TCRdb shows in-frame clones only, minus some. The sample lists more than 90,000 clones, 60% to 75% occurring once. Sequencing was done on a sample of PBMCs. These TCRs come from a woman aged 40 to 50 in good health and CMV-seronegative.

This chain uses TRBV25-1 with TRBJ2-7; 8 bases are a match to TRBD1. Germline CDR1 reads MGHDK; CDR2 reads SYGVNS. The CDR3 consists of 14 residues. The V and J ends lost 6 bases and 4 bases, in that order; junction bases with no gene match: 8. The CDR3 nucleotides are TGTGCCAGCAGGGACAGGGTTTCTGGGTACGAGCAGTACTTC. Its translation: CASRDRVSGYEQYF.

The V call is TRBV18, the J call TRBJ1-1; 8 bases agree with TRBD1. V lost 5 bases and J lost 3; bases outside the gene matches: 8. This CDR3 has 15 amino acids. The germline V gene has CDR1 KGHSH and CDR2 LQKENI. The DNA of the CDR3 is TGTGCCAGCTCAAGACAGGGGAGTGGGGACACTGAAGCTTTCTTT. Translation: CASSRQGSGDTEAFF.

The genes are TRBV10-1 and TRBJ2-7; D not resolved. The germline V and J ends were trimmed by 2 bases and 3 bases, with 8 bases remaining between them. CDR1 is WNHNN, CDR2 SYGVQD, per germline (reference sequence). The CDR3 is 13 amino acids. CDR3 sequence reads: CASSEPPVYEQYF. DNA for the CDR3: TGCGCCAGCAGTGAGCCGCCGGTCTACGAGCAGTACTTC.

V is TRBV18 and J is TRBJ2-7; D is unclear. The CDR3 is made up of 14 amino acids. CDR1 and CDR2 from the germline V gene are KGHSH and LQKENI. V lost 0 bases and J 4 bases, leaving 10 bases between the germline ends. CDR3 DNA: TGTGCCAGCTCACCACCTAGCTCCCAATACGAGCAGTACTTC. Translated: CASSPPSSQYEQYF.

The chain employs TRBV4-3 and TRBJ1-6; no clear D gene. The CDR3 extends over 14 amino acids. With 0 bases removed from V and 6 bases from J, the gap between germline ends came to 6 bases. Germline values: CDR1 LGHNA, CDR2 YSLEER. The CDR3 coding sequence is TGCGCCAGCAGCCAAGATCTCCCTAATTCACCCCTCCACTTT. Translation: CASSQDLPNSPLHF.

This clone was counted only a few times. The gene calls are TRBV10-1 and TRBJ2-1; TRBD2 aligns across 11 bases. The V segment lost 6 bases and the J segment 4 bases; nucleotides outside the gene matches: 2. Germline-derived CDR1 and CDR2 are WNHNN and SYGVQD (reference sequence). The CDR3 consists of 14 residues. CDR3 amino acids: CASSTSGGYNEQFF. The CDR3 DNA reads TGCGCCAGCAGCACTAGCGGGGGTTACAATGAGCAGTTCTTC.

This clone was counted a few times. This chain connects TRBV19 to TRBJ2-1; D may be TRBD2 (6 bases). The CDR3 sequence is 16 residues long. Trimming left V 7 bases short and J 0 bases short, with 16 bases between. Looked up from germline, CDR1 is LNHDA and CDR2 is SQIVND (reference sequence). CDR3 DNA sequence: TGTGCCAGTAAAGATCCGGGACTTTACTCCTACAATGAGCAGTTCTTC. Translating it yields CASKDPGLYSYNEQFF.

The chain is built from TRBV4-2 and TRBJ1-4, with D unresolved. The length of the CDR3 is 14 residues. Germline values: CDR1 LGHNA, CDR2 YNFKEQ. Trimming took off 0 bases at V and 8 bases at J, with 10 bases between the two ends. CDR3 bases: TGTGCCAGCAGCCAAGATAGCCGAGGGGAAAAACTGTTTTTT. This sequence encodes CASSQDSRGEKLFF.

To note about this clone: Relative to the germline gene, one junction end is altered; a read error may explain this. The genes are TRBV7-3 and TRBJ2-2; 9 bases align to TRBD2. CDR1 is SGHTA and CDR2 is FQGTGA in the germline V gene. The CDR3 sequence is 18 residues long. CDR3 region: CASNLTTTSGVNTGELFF. In DNA form, the CDR3 reads TGTGCCAGCAACTTAACAACGACTAGCGGAGTGAACACCGGGGAGCTGTTTTTT.

The genes are TRBV7-6 and TRBJ2-7; 11 bases fit TRBD2. Germline loops: CDR1 SGHVS, CDR2 FNYEAQ. J was trimmed by 2 bases and V by 0 bases; bases with no gene match: 0. The CDR3 consists of 15 residues. CDR3 sequence: CASSLASGRAYEQYF. The CDR3 nucleotides are TGTGCCAGCAGCTTAGCTAGCGGGAGGGCCTACGAGCAGTACTTC.

This chain uses TRBV6-6 with TRBJ2-1; D is possibly TRBD2 (6 bases). Trimming pared 8 bases from V and 8 bases from J, leaving 7 bases between. Germline V CDR1 and CDR2: MNHNY, SVGAGI (reference sequence). The CDR3 runs 10 residues. For the CDR3, the DNA is TGTGCCAGCTGGAGGGATGAGCAGTTCTTC. Residues: CASWRDEQFF.

V and J are TRBV6-4 and TRBJ2-3, with 7 bases lining up with TRBD2. CDR1 and CDR2 from the germline V gene are MRHNA and SNTAGT. The CDR3 runs 15 residues. The junction had 11 bases not matched to a gene; V was cut back by 5 bases and J by 6 bases. The DNA for the CDR3 is TGTGCCAGCAGTAGGGAGGGCCATATGGAGGATACGCAGTATTTT. This encodes CASSREGHMEDTQYF.

The chain recombines TRBV28 with TRBJ1-4; 8 positions agree with TRBD1. V lost 5 bases and J lost 5; bases outside the gene matches: 4. CDR3 length equals 14 residues. From germline, CDR1 is MDHEN and CDR2 SYDVKM. The CDR3 DNA follows: TGTGCCAGCAGTCTGGGACAGGCGAATGAAAAACTGTTTTTT. Protein product: CASSLGQANEKLFF.

The chain combines TRBV27 with TRBJ2-7; TRBD2 matches at 7 bases. Germline V gene data show CDR1 as MNHEY and CDR2 as SMNVEV (reference sequence). The CDR3 spans 14 residues. Trimming removed 6 bases from V and 3 bases from J; junction bases left unmatched: 8. This chain's CDR3 is CASSPRRENYEQYF. The CDR3 DNA sequence: TGTGCCAGCAGCCCGAGGCGGGAGAACTACGAGCAGTACTTC.

This chain uses TRBV11-2 with TRBJ2-1; weak D call: TRBD2 (6 bases). Trimming shortened V by 5 bases and J by 8 bases, and 22 bases separated the two germline ends. The CDR3 spans 16 residues. Germline CDR1 reads SGHAT; CDR2 reads FQNNGV. The CDR3 reads CASSRGVGEVGYEQFF. In DNA form, the CDR3 reads TGTGCCAGCAGCCGGGGAGTCGGGGAGGTCGGGTATGAGCAGTTCTTC.

The V and J genes are TRBV4-1 and TRBJ1-6; D not certain. V was trimmed by 0 bases and J by 7 bases, leaving 10 bases between them. The CDR3 covers 15 residues. CDR1 is MGHRA, CDR2 YSYEKL, per germline. CDR3 region: CASSQDSRRNSPLHF. The CDR3 DNA reads TGCGCCAGCAGCCAAGATTCCCGGAGAAATTCACCCCTCCACTTT.

V is TRBV19 and J is TRBJ1-4, with D unresolved. The CDR3 is 17 amino acids. Looked up from germline, CDR1 is LNHDA and CDR2 is SQIVND (reference sequence). V lost 1 base and J lost 2, with 14 bases in between. For the CDR3, the DNA is TGTGCCAGTAGTATAGGACTCGGGGATACCACTAATGAAAAACTGTTTTTT. Its protein is CASSIGLGDTTNEKLFF.

The gene calls are TRBV30 and TRBJ2-1; TRBD1 agrees at 9 bases. V shed 2 bases, J shed 4 bases, and the junction held 6 bases outside the gene matches. CDR3 length: 15 amino acids. Germline loops: CDR1 GTSNPN, CDR2 SVGIG (reference sequence). The DNA of the CDR3 is TGTGCCTGGAGTCCGGGACAGGGTTTATACAATGAGCAGTTCTTC. As protein: CAWSPGQGLYNEQFF.

This chain joins TRBV2 and TRBJ1-2; TRBD1 matches 8 bases. The CDR3 consists of 13 residues. Germline V gene sequence: CDR1 SNHLY, CDR2 FYNNEI. V lost 6 bases, J lost 5 bases, and 5 bases stayed unmatched. For the CDR3, the DNA is TGTGCCAGCAGGGGGACAGGTACTTATGGCTACACCTTC. Encoded protein: CASRGTGTYGYTF.

The chain recombines TRBV5-1 with TRBJ2-2; D is perhaps TRBD1 (6 bases). The CDR3 is 15 amino acids. The V and J ends lost 5 bases and 2 bases respectively, with 13 bases between them. Germline V lookup: CDR1 SGHRS, CDR2 YFSETQ. Written as DNA, the CDR3 is TGCGCCAGCAGACCCGGGACATTCAACACCGGGGAGCTGTTTTTT. Translated: CASRPGTFNTGELFF.

V is TRBV7-9 and J is TRBJ2-5, with 7 nucleotides matching TRBD2. Trimming removed 1 base from V and 0 bases from J; junction bases left unmatched: 11. Germline V CDR1 and CDR2: SEHNR, FQNEAQ (reference sequence). This CDR3 is built from 18 residues. As DNA, the CDR3 is TGTGCCAGCAGCTTAGTGGTAACTCTAGCGGAGTACCAAGAGACCCAGTACTTC. Translation gives CASSLVVTLAEYQETQYF.

This chain joins TRBV5-1 and TRBJ2-3; no clear D gene. V shed 0 bases and J shed 0 bases, with 5 bases lying between them. The CDR3 runs 14 residues. The germline gives CDR1 SGHRS, CDR2 YFSETQ. This CDR3 reads CASSLGSSTDTQYF. The CDR3 bases are TGCGCCAGCAGCTTGGGTTCTAGCACAGATACGCAGTATTTT.

The chain has TRBV7-2 and TRBJ2-1; 7 bases map to TRBD2. V shed 4 bases, J shed 10 bases, and the junction held 10 bases outside the gene matches. The CDR3 is 14 residues long. Germline values: CDR1 SGHTA, CDR2 FQGNSA. The CDR3 protein is CASSSLPASGEQFF. The DNA of the CDR3 is TGTGCCAGCAGCTCCCTCCCGGCTAGCGGCGAGCAGTTCTTC.

The J gene is TRBJ2-3, the V gene TRBV11-3, with TRBD2 identical over 7 bases. The J segment lost 8 bases and the V segment lost 4 bases, leaving 9 bases of the junction unmatched. The CDR3 totals 14 residues. From germline, CDR1 is SGHNT and CDR2 YENEEA. The CDR3 sequence is CASSWGGSNRTQYF. The DNA of the CDR3 is TGTGCCAGCAGCTGGGGGGGTTCTAACCGTACGCAGTATTTT.

For this clone: A junction end diverges from the germline sequence, so it may reflect a read error. The chain uses TRBV7-9 and TRBJ2-1; 7 bases align to TRBD2. From germline, CDR1 is SEHNR and CDR2 FQNEAQ (reference sequence). There are 12 residues in the CDR3. This CDR3 is CSSRSSGNEQFF. CDR3 bases: TGTTCCAGCAGATCTAGCGGCAATGAGCAGTTCTTC.

The chain is built from TRBV18 and TRBJ2-7; D might be TRBD1 (5 bases). V lost 2 bases and J 6 bases, leaving 8 bases between the germline ends. Germline CDR1 is KGHSH and CDR2 is LQKENI. The CDR3 consists of 12 residues. The CDR3 DNA sequence: TGTGCCAGCTCACCAGCAGGGTCCGAGCAGTACTTC. Residues: CASSPAGSEQYF.